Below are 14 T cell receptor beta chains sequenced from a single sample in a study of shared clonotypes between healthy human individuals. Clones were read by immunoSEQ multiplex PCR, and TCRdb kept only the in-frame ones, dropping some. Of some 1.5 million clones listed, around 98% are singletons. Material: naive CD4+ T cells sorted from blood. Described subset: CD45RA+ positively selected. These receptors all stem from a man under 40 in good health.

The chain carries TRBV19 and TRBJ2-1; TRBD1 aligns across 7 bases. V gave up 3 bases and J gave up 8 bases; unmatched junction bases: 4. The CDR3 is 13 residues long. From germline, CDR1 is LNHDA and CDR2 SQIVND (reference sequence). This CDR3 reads CASSIYRGDEQFF. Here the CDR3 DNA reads TGTGCCAGTAGTATTTACAGGGGCGATGAGCAGTTCTTC.

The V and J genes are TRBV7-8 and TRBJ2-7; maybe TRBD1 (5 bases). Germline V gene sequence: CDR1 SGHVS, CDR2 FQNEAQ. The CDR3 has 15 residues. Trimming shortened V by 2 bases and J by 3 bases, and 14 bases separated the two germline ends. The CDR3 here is CASSLLIRGNYEQYF. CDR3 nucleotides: TGTGCCAGCAGCTTATTAATTAGGGGAAACTACGAGCAGTACTTC.

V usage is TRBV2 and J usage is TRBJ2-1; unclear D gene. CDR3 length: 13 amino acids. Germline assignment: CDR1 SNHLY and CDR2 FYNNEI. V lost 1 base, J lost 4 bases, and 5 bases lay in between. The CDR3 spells CASSEVVYNEQFF. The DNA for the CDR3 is TGTGCCAGCAGTGAAGTAGTGTACAATGAGCAGTTCTTC. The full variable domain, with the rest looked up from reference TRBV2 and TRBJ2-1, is EPEVTQTPSHQVTQMGQEVILRCVPISNHLYFYWYRQILGQKVEFLVSFYNNEISEKSEIFDDQFSVERPDGSNFTLKIRSTKLEDSAMYFCASSEVVYNEQFFGPGTRLTVL.

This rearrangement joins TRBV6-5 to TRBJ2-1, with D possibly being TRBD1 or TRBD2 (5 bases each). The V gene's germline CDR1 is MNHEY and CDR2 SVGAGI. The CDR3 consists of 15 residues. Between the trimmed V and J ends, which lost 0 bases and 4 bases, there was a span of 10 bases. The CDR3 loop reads CASSYSRDAYNEQFF. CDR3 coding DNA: TGTGCCAGCAGTTACTCTCGGGACGCATACAATGAGCAGTTCTTC.

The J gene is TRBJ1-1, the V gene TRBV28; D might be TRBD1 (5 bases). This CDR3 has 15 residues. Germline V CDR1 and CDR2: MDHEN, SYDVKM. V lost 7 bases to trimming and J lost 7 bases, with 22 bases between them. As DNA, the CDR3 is TGTGCCAGCAACGAGTTGGGCGCCGGGACCCATGAAGCTTTCTTT. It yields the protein CASNELGAGTHEAFF.

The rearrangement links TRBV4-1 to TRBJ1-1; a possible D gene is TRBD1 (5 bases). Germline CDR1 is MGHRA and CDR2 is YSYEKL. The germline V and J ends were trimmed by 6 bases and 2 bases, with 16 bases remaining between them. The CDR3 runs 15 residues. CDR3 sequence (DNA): TGCGCCAGCAGTGGGTCAGGGCCACCTAACACTGAAGCTTTCTTT. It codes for CASSGSGPPNTEAFF.

This CDR3 is CASSVRLNTQYF. CDR3 in DNA: TGTGCCAGCAGCGTAAGACTGAACACGCAGTATTTT. The J gene is TRBJ2-3, the V gene TRBV7-2; D call uncertain. Deletions cut 5 bases from V and 9 bases from J, with 12 bases between. CDR1 is SGHTA and CDR2 is FQGNSA in the germline V gene. The CDR3 extends over 12 amino acids.

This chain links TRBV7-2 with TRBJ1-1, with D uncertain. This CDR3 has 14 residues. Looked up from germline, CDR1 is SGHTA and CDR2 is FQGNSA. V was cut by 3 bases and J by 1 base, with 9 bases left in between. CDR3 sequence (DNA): TGTGCCAGCAGCTTCACCACCACGAACACTGAAGCTTTCTTT. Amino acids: CASSFTTTNTEAFF.

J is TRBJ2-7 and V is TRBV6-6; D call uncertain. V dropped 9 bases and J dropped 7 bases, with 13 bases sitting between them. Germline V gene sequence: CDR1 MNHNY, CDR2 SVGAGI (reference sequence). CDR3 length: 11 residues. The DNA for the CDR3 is TGTGCCAGTCAAGCCCTGGGGGAGCAGTACTTC. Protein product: CASQALGEQYF.

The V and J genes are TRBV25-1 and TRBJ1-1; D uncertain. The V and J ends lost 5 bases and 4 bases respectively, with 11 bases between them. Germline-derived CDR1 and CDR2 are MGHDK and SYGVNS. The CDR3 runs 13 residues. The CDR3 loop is CASSRSRSTEAFF. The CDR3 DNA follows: TGTGCCAGCAGTCGTTCTCGAAGCACTGAAGCTTTCTTT.

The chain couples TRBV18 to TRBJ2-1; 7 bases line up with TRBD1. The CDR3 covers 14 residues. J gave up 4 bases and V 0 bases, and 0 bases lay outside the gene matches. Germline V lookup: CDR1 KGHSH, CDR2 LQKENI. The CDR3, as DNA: TGTGCCAGCTCACCACCGGGACAGTACAATGAGCAGTTCTTC. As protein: CASSPPGQYNEQFF.

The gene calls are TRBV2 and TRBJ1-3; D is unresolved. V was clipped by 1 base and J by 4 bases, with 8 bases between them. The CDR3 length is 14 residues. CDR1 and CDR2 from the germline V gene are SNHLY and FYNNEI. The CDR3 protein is CASSEGALGNTIYF. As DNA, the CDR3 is TGTGCCAGCAGTGAAGGGGCGTTAGGAAACACCATATATTTT.

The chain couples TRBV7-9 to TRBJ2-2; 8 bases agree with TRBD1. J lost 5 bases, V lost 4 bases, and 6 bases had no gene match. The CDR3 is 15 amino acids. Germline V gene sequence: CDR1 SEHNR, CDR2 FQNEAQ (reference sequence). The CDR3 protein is CASSSRTGYTGELFF. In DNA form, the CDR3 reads TGTGCCAGCAGCTCAAGGACAGGGTATACCGGGGAGCTGTTTTTT.

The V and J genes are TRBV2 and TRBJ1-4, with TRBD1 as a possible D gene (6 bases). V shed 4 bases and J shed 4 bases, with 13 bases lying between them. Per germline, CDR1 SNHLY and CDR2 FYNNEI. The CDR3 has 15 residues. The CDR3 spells CASSADRSSNEKLFF. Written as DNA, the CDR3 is TGTGCCAGCAGTGCTGACAGGTCAAGTAATGAAAAACTGTTTTTT.